This T cell receptor (beta chain) was captured in a study of vaccination and CD4 T cells after COVID-19. Study details: Post-COVID sampling occurred a median about 100 days after diagnosis (range 35 to 161). Study-level points and caveats: Reactive clone data from convalescent patients indicated a median of roughly 90% appearing only post-vaccination.

A remark on this clonotype: The antigen is not known.

Sample treatment: roughly nine-day PBMC culture with coronavirus spike peptide pools or control peptides (ViraFEST assay). The unexposed donor gave CD4+ T cells before the COVID-19 pandemic (2011-2018). Following expansion of antigen-specific T cells with peptide pools, ViraFEST then sequenced TCRs. Negative selection yielded CD4+ T cells from day-10 cultures. The Oncomine TCR Beta short-read assay sequenced DNA from cultured CD4+ T cells. TCRdb used MiXCR to reprocess the PCR reads, holding one entry per CDR3 protein. Of about 5,700 distinct CDR3 sequences in the sample, 30% to 35% were seen once. Source material: CD4+ T cells from blood, cultured in vitro. This sequence originates from a human donor in good health.

The CDR3 nucleotides are TGTGCCAGTGGGGCAGGAGATAACACCATATATTTT. Amino acids: CASGAGDNTIYF. The chain uses TRBV19 and TRBJ1-3, with D possibly TRBD1 on 5 matching bases. The V end lost 8 bases, the J end lost 7 bases, and 12 bases lay between the germline ends. This CDR3 spans 12 amino acids. Germline CDR1 LNHDA, CDR2 SQIVND (reference sequence). Full variable domain (remainder filled in from reference TRBV19 and TRBJ1-3): DGGITQSPKYLFRKEGQNVTLSCEQNLNHDAMYWYRQDPGQGLRLIYYSQIVNDFQKGDIAEGYSVSREKKESFPLTVTSAQKNPTAFYLCASGAGDNTIYFGEGSWLTVV.